The 26 T cell receptor beta chains in this list originate from one sample, sequenced in a study of shared clonotypes between healthy human individuals. Naive-designated CD8 cells lacked CD45RO, were positively enriched for CCR7, and omitted terminally differentiated effector memory CD45RA+ cells. Repertoires were generated with immunoSEQ multiplex PCR, while TCRdb's copy carries only in-frame clones and drops some. In the table there are roughly 770,000 clones, 96% of which are singletons. Specimen: naive CD8+ T cells sorted from blood. These TCRs come from a man aged 25-45 years in good health.

Here the CDR3 DNA reads TGTGCCAGCAGGCGGGGGATCTATAACTATGGCTACACCTTC. This gives the protein CASRRGIYNYGYTF. The chain carries TRBV6-5 and TRBJ1-2; D possibly corresponds to TRBD1 (5 bases). The V end lost 6 bases, the J end lost 1 base, and 12 bases lay between the germline ends. The CDR3 runs 14 residues. Per germline, CDR1 MNHEY and CDR2 SVGAGI.

This chain's CDR3 is CASSIGQGDYGYTF. CDR3 sequence (DNA): TGTGCCAGCAGCATCGGACAGGGAGATTATGGCTACACCTTC. The rearrangement links TRBV5-8 to TRBJ1-2; 8 bases line up with TRBD1. In germline, CDR1 is SGHTS, CDR2 YDEGEE. J lost 5 bases, V lost 4 bases, and 7 bases had no gene match. This CDR3 comprises 14 residues.

V and J are TRBV28 and TRBJ2-3; TRBD1 agrees at 10 bases. Germline-derived CDR1 and CDR2 are MDHEN and SYDVKM. The CDR3 sequence is 18 residues long. The V gene end was trimmed by 2 bases and the J gene end by 4 bases; junction bases not matched to a gene: 12. The CDR3 sequence is CASSLPPRTGGSADTQYF. Written as DNA, the CDR3 is TGTGCCAGCAGTTTACCCCCACGGACAGGGGGAAGTGCAGATACGCAGTATTTT.

This rearrangement joins TRBV25-1 to TRBJ2-7, with D perhaps matching TRBD2 (6 bases). The V end was cut by 4 bases, the J end by 2 bases, with 12 bases between. Germline values: CDR1 MGHDK, CDR2 SYGVNS. The CDR3 covers 14 residues. The CDR3 region has the DNA TGTGCCAGCAGTGCTCTCGCGGGAACCTACGAGCAGTACTTC. Its protein is CASSALAGTYEQYF.

V usage is TRBV18 and J usage is TRBJ2-7; D could derive from TRBD1 or TRBD2 (6 bases each). Trimming shortened V by 3 bases and J by 9 bases, and 27 bases separated the two germline ends. There are 17 residues in the CDR3. Per germline, CDR1 KGHSH and CDR2 LQKENI. CDR3 sequence reads: CASSPPTSFPSRGGQYF. CDR3 sequence (DNA): TGTGCCAGCTCACCCCCGACTAGTTTCCCTTCCAGAGGGGGGCAGTACTTC.

The chain links TRBV7-2 to TRBJ1-5, with a possible D match to TRBD1 (5 bases). The CDR3 extends over 15 amino acids. Germline CDR1 and CDR2: SGHTA and FQGNSA. V was pared by 1 base and J by 7 bases, with 14 bases between. The CDR3 loop reads CASSLELGVEQPQHF. CDR3 nucleotide sequence: TGTGCCAGCAGCTTAGAGCTGGGGGTTGAACAGCCCCAGCATTTT.

The CDR3 sequence: CASSLGSGNYGYTF. DNA of the CDR3: TGTGCCAGCAGCTTAGGTAGCGGCAACTATGGCTACACCTTC. The chain joins TRBV7-8 to TRBJ1-2; no reliable D call. The CDR3 has 14 residues. Germline CDR1 reads SGHVS; CDR2 reads FQNEAQ. Trimming cost V 1 base and J 2 bases, with 8 bases left between them.

DNA of the CDR3: TGTGCCAGCAGCTCAACAGCTTTCGGGGACACTGAAGCTTTCTTT. It is translated as CASSSTAFGDTEAFF. V gene TRBV7-8 combines with J gene TRBJ1-1; D ambiguous. CDR1 SGHVS and CDR2 FQNEAQ come from the germline V gene. The CDR3 consists of 15 residues. The germline V and J ends were trimmed by 4 bases and 3 bases, with 15 bases remaining between them. The full variable domain, its missing parts supplied by reference TRBV7-8 and TRBJ1-1, is GAGVSQSPRYKVAKRGQDVALRCDPISGHVSLFWYQQALGQGPEFLTYFQNEAQLDKSGLPSDRFFAERPEGSVSTLKIQRTQQEDSAVYLCASSSTAFGDTEAFFGQGTRLTVV.

The chain links TRBV30 to TRBJ1-2; tentatively, D is TRBD1 (5 bases). The germline V gene has CDR1 GTSNPN and CDR2 SVGIG (reference sequence). The CDR3 is made up of 14 amino acids. V dropped 4 bases and J dropped 5 bases, with 17 bases sitting between them. CDR3 residues: CAWKKESGGYGYTF. The CDR3 DNA reads TGTGCCTGGAAGAAAGAGTCGGGGGGTTATGGCTACACCTTC.

CDR3 sequence: CASSFTGLAKNIQYF. CDR3 bases: TGTGCCAGCAGCTTTACAGGGTTAGCCAAAAACATTCAGTACTTC. The chain uses TRBV13 and TRBJ2-4; a possible D gene is TRBD1 (6 bases). The germline gives CDR1 PRHDT, CDR2 FYEKMQ (reference sequence). V lost 3 bases, J lost 0 bases, and 9 bases lay in between. CDR3 size: 15 residues.

The chain employs TRBV7-2 and TRBJ1-4; D is uncertain. Trimming took off 5 bases at V and 0 bases at J, with 16 bases between the two ends. The CDR3 totals 17 residues. Germline lookup yields CDR1 SGHTA and CDR2 FQGNSA. CDR3 nucleotide sequence: TGTGCCAGCAGCGCCTGGTGGGGTACCACAACTAATGAAAAACTGTTTTTT. This codes for CASSAWWGTTTNEKLFF.

The chain combines TRBV7-9 with TRBJ2-7, with 11 bases lining up with TRBD2. Germline trimming cut 4 bases from V and 6 bases from J; bases unmatched to any gene: 5. The CDR3 consists of 14 residues. CDR1 SEHNR and CDR2 FQNEAQ come from the germline V gene (reference sequence). CDR3 loop: CASSSTSGRPEQYF. CDR3 bases: TGTGCCAGCAGCTCTACTAGCGGGAGACCCGAGCAGTACTTC.

The V gene is TRBV2, the J gene TRBJ2-1; the D gene is possibly TRBD2 (5 bases). The CDR3 has 14 residues. Germline CDR1 reads SNHLY; CDR2 reads FYNNEI. The V and J ends lost 0 bases and 4 bases respectively, with 7 bases between them. The DNA for the CDR3 is TGTGCCAGCAGTGAAGCCTCGGGGTACAATGAGCAGTTCTTC. It yields the protein CASSEASGYNEQFF.

This clone was detected once. V usage is TRBV19 and J usage is TRBJ2-1, with D perhaps assigned TRBD1 or TRBD2 (5 bases each). Germline CDR1 LNHDA, CDR2 SQIVND (reference sequence). There are 16 residues in the CDR3. Trimming took 1 base from V and 1 from J, leaving 11 bases between them. The CDR3 coding sequence is TGTGCCAGTAGTATAGTATCCGGGGCTTCCTACAATGAGCAGTTCTTC. It encodes CASSIVSGASYNEQFF. The full variable domain, rest sourced from reference TRBV19 and TRBJ2-1, is DGGITQSPKYLFRKEGQNVTLSCEQNLNHDAMYWYRQDPGQGLRLIYYSQIVNDFQKGDIAEGYSVSREKKESFPLTVTSAQKNPTAFYLCASSIVSGASYNEQFFGPGTRLTVL.

V gene TRBV29-1 combines with J gene TRBJ2-7, with a weak D call TRBD1 (5 bases). The CDR3 spans 14 residues. Trimming shortened V by 4 bases and J by 3 bases, and 16 bases separated the two germline ends. The germline V gene has CDR1 SQVTM and CDR2 ANQGSEA. The CDR3 nucleotides are TGCAGCGTTGGGTTCGGCAGGGCTGGCTACGAGCAGTACTTC. Amino acid sequence: CSVGFGRAGYEQYF.

A single count supports this clone. The chain joins TRBV5-6 to TRBJ2-7, with 10 bases matching TRBD1. Germline CDR1 and CDR2: SGHDT and YYEEEE. This CDR3 is built from 14 residues. V shed 5 bases, J shed 6 bases, and the junction held 8 bases outside the gene matches. The chain's CDR3 is CASRVGQGSREQYF. In DNA, the CDR3 is TGTGCCAGCAGGGTGGGACAGGGGAGTCGCGAGCAGTACTTC. The whole variable domain, filled in from reference TRBV5-6 and TRBJ2-7, reads DAGVTQSPTHLIKTRGQQVTLRCSPKSGHDTVSWYQQALGQGPQFIFQYYEEEERQRGNFPDRFSGHQFPNYSSELNVNALLLGDSALYLCASRVGQGSREQYFGPGTRLTVT.

The CDR3 region is CASSNQEYHHSGNTIYF. The DNA for the CDR3 is TGCGCCAGCAGCAATCAGGAATATCACCACTCTGGAAACACCATATATTTT. The gene calls are TRBV5-1 and TRBJ1-3; no clear D. Germline V gives CDR1 SGHRS, CDR2 YFSETQ. The CDR3 covers 17 residues. V lost 4 bases, J lost 0 bases, and 17 bases lay in between.

The chain recombines TRBV9 with TRBJ1-1; D not resolved. CDR3 length: 15 residues. Trimming took 4 bases from V and 1 from J, leaving 14 bases between them. CDR1 is SGDLS, CDR2 YYNGEE, per germline. The CDR3 nucleotides read TGTGCCAGCAGCTTAGGCACGCTAGGGAACACTGAAGCTTTCTTT. Residues: CASSLGTLGNTEAFF.

The gene calls are TRBV29-1 and TRBJ2-7; a possible D gene is TRBD1 (7 bases). The V end was cut by 6 bases, the J end by 3 bases, with 30 bases between. The CDR3 consists of 18 residues. The germline V gene has CDR1 SQVTM and CDR2 ANQGSEA. The CDR3 DNA follows: TGCAGCGTCGGGATGGCTTCGGAGGGGACAGTTGATTACTACGAGCAGTACTTC. Amino acid sequence: CSVGMASEGTVDYYEQYF.

This chain uses TRBV28 with TRBJ2-1; 7 bases align to TRBD2. CDR1 and CDR2 (germline): MDHEN, SYDVKM. The CDR3 loop spans 16 amino acids. V was clipped by 3 bases and J by 10 bases; unmatched bases: 15. The CDR3 protein is CASSLGVLREGTEQFF. The CDR3 bases are TGTGCCAGCAGTTTGGGGGTTTTGAGGGAGGGAACCGAGCAGTTCTTC. The whole variable domain, filled in from reference TRBV28 and TRBJ2-1, reads DVKVTQSSRYLVKRTGEKVFLECVQDMDHENMFWYRQDPGLGLRLIYFSYDVKMKEKGDIPEGYSVSREKKERFSLILESASTNQTSMYLCASSLGVLREGTEQFFGPGTRLTVL.

V gene TRBV18 combines with J gene TRBJ2-5, with D possibly TRBD2 on 6 matching bases. The CDR3 is made up of 18 amino acids. Germline values: CDR1 KGHSH, CDR2 LQKENI. Trimming pared 6 bases from V and 5 bases from J, leaving 28 bases between. DNA of the CDR3: TGTGCCAGCTCGAGGCCGCCCGGGGGACGGGACTTATGGGAGACCCAGTACTTC. Translating gives CASSRPPGGRDLWETQYF.

The rearrangement joins TRBV5-1 to TRBJ2-5, with 7 bases identical to TRBD1. The J call may not be correct, given that the DNA end is closer to TRBJ2-7. The germline V gene has CDR1 SGHRS and CDR2 YFSETQ. The CDR3 totals 14 residues. CDR3 in amino acids: CASSYRDSSYEQYF. As DNA, the CDR3 is TGCGCCAGCAGCTACCGGGACAGCTCCTACGAGCAGTACTTC.

Turning to this clone: Other DNA sequences within the sample encode an identical CDR3. The rearrangement uses TRBV10-1 and TRBJ2-7, with D uncertain. CDR1 and CDR2 (germline): WNHNN, SYGVQD (reference sequence). V gave up 2 bases and J gave up 5 bases, with 4 bases separating them. The CDR3 has 11 amino acids. The CDR3 protein is CASSEGNEQYF. The CDR3 nucleotides read TGCGCCAGCAGTGAGGGGAACGAGCAGTACTTC.

The genes are TRBV5-4 and TRBJ2-7, with 8 bases lining up with TRBD1. Germline V CDR1 and CDR2: SGHNT, YYREEE (reference sequence). V lost 4 bases to trimming and J lost 4 bases; unmatched junction nucleotides: 7. This CDR3 spans 14 amino acids. CDR3 in amino acids: CASSLGTGPYEQYF. DNA of the CDR3: TGTGCCAGCAGCCTCGGGACAGGCCCTTACGAGCAGTACTTC.

This chain uses TRBV9 with TRBJ2-1, with 7 bases fitting TRBD2. CDR1 and CDR2 (germline): SGDLS, YYNGEE. CDR3 length equals 13 residues. The junction had 3 bases not matched to a gene; V was cut back by 3 bases and J by 6 bases. CDR3 bases: TGTGCCAGCAGCGCGGGGACTATCAATGAGCAGTTCTTC. Translated: CASSAGTINEQFF.

The chain employs TRBV7-9 and TRBJ2-6; D gene ambiguous. The germline V gene has CDR1 SEHNR and CDR2 FQNEAQ (reference sequence). Trimming removed 5 bases from V and 0 bases from J, with 11 bases in between. The CDR3 is 16 amino acids. The CDR3 coding sequence is TGTGCCAGCAGCCCCTTAGATGGCTCTGGGGCCAACGTCCTGACTTTC. Translated: CASSPLDGSGANVLTF.